The 29 T cell receptor beta chains in this list originate from one sample, sequenced in a study of T cell responses to AZD1222 COVID-19 vaccine. Only in-frame clones appear in the TCRdb table, and some are missing; sequencing was by immunoSEQ multiplex PCR. The sample lists some 120,000 clones; roughly 90% were seen once. This sample comprised peripheral blood, obtained on day 0 of AZD1222 vaccination. These receptors were taken from an adult in good health.

This rearrangement joins TRBV6-5 to TRBJ1-2; 7 nucleotides match TRBD1. CDR1 and CDR2 from the germline V gene are MNHEY and SVGAGI. CDR3 length: 15 residues. Trimming took 0 bases from V and 7 from J; bases not matched to a gene: 8. The CDR3 spells CASSYSGRQGRGYTF. CDR3 coding DNA: TGTGCCAGCAGTTACTCCGGCCGACAGGGACGTGGCTACACCTTC.

The CDR3 DNA is TGTGCCAGTAGTAACACCCGGCAGGGCTACACCTTC. Amino acids: CASSNTRQGYTF. The chain links TRBV19 to TRBJ1-2, with D hard to call. The V gene lost 4 bases and the J gene lost 8 bases, with 11 bases spanning the gap. From germline, CDR1 is LNHDA and CDR2 SQIVND (reference sequence). CDR3 length: 12 amino acids.

The V gene is TRBV27, the J gene TRBJ2-5; D is perhaps TRBD1 (6 bases). This CDR3 has 15 amino acids. CDR1 and CDR2 (germline): MNHEY, SMNVEV (reference sequence). The germline V and J ends were trimmed by 2 bases and 7 bases, with 17 bases remaining between them. This CDR3 is CASSLRDGRGATQYF. CDR3 sequence (DNA): TGTGCCAGCAGTTTAAGGGATGGCAGGGGAGCGACCCAGTACTTC.

The V call is TRBV6-5, the J call TRBJ2-1; D is undetermined. Trimming took off 6 bases at V and 0 bases at J, with 12 bases between the two ends. From germline, CDR1 is MNHEY and CDR2 SVGAGI. The CDR3 length is 15 residues. In DNA, the CDR3 is TGTGCCAGCAGCAAGGACGGACGCTCCTACAATGAGCAGTTCTTC. This gives the protein CASSKDGRSYNEQFF.

The V call is TRBV19, the J call TRBJ2-5, with 11 bases aligning to TRBD2. V lost 4 bases and J lost 3; bases outside the gene matches: 4. There are 15 residues in the CDR3. Looked up from germline, CDR1 is LNHDA and CDR2 is SQIVND (reference sequence). CDR3 amino acids: CASSRTGLAEETQYF. As DNA, the CDR3 is TGTGCCAGTAGTAGGACGGGACTAGCGGAAGAGACCCAGTACTTC.

This clone has a handful of counts. The rearrangement links TRBV2 to TRBJ1-2; a possible D gene is TRBD1 (6 bases). Germline V gene sequence: CDR1 SNHLY, CDR2 FYNNEI. The CDR3 spans 17 residues. The V and J ends lost 6 bases and 4 bases respectively, with 24 bases between them. CDR3 region: CASSDTGSYRAFYGYTF. The CDR3 coding sequence is TGTGCCAGCAGCGATACAGGAAGTTACAGGGCCTTCTATGGCTACACCTTC. Full variable domain (remainder filled in from reference TRBV2 and TRBJ1-2): EPEVTQTPSHQVTQMGQEVILRCVPISNHLYFYWYRQILGQKVEFLVSFYNNEISEKSEIFDDQFSVERPDGSNFTLKIRSTKLEDSAMYFCASSDTGSYRAFYGYTFGSGTRLTVV.

The genes are TRBV11-2 and TRBJ1-1; D is ambiguous. There are 16 residues in the CDR3. V lost 1 base and J 1 base, leaving 13 bases between the germline ends. Per germline, CDR1 SGHAT and CDR2 FQNNGV. CDR3 coding DNA: TGTGCCAGCAGCTTAGTTGTGTTCGGCCCGAACACTGAAGCTTTCTTT. This translates into CASSLVVFGPNTEAFF.

The V gene is TRBV25-1, the J gene TRBJ2-7; D possibly corresponds to TRBD2 (5 bases). Germline CDR1 is MGHDK and CDR2 is SYGVNS. The CDR3 runs to 15 residues. V dropped 2 bases and J dropped 6 bases, with 17 bases sitting between them. CDR3 DNA sequence: TGTGCCAGCAGTGAACTCGGGGAGCCCGTGTCCGAGCAGTACTTC. It encodes CASSELGEPVSEQYF.

The chain recombines TRBV7-9 with TRBJ2-1; TRBD2 agrees at 10 bases. The CDR3 runs 15 residues. The germline V gene encodes CDR1 SEHNR and CDR2 FQNEAQ (reference sequence). Trimming took 1 base from V and 9 from J; bases not matched to a gene: 6. DNA of the CDR3: TGTGCCAGCAGCTTAGAGGCTAGCGGGAGTGCTGAGCAGTTCTTC. It specifies CASSLEASGSAEQFF.

CDR3 nucleotides: TGCGCCAGCAGCCTGGGACACGTGTCCTCTAACTATGGCTACACCTTC. Its protein product is CASSLGHVSSNYGYTF. The chain couples TRBV5-1 to TRBJ1-2; D is possibly TRBD1 (6 bases). The V and J ends lost 4 bases and 0 bases respectively, with 16 bases between them. CDR1 is SGHRS and CDR2 is YFSETQ in the germline V gene. This CDR3 is 16 amino acids long. Using reference TRBV5-1 and TRBJ1-2 for the parts outside the CDR3, the full variable domain is KAGVTQTPRYLIKTRGQQVTLSCSPISGHRSVSWYQQTPGQGLQFLFEYFSETQRNKGNFPGRFSGRQFSNSRSEMNVSTLELGDSALYLCASSLGHVSSNYGYTFGSGTRLTVV.

The chain couples TRBV6-5 to TRBJ2-5; 12 positions agree with TRBD2. Germline V gene sequence: CDR1 MNHEY, CDR2 SVGAGI. V shed 11 bases and J 4 bases; nucleotides not matched to a gene: 2. The CDR3 is 12 amino acids. Here the CDR3 DNA reads TGTGCCGCGACTAGCGGGAGAGAGACCCAGTACTTC. Protein sequence: CAATSGRETQYF.

Worth noting for this clone: Other DNA sequences in the sample encode the same CDR3. The chain combines TRBV28 with TRBJ1-1; TRBD1 matches 8 bases. Germline lookup yields CDR1 MDHEN and CDR2 SYDVKM. V lost 7 bases to trimming and J lost 7 bases; unmatched junction nucleotides: 8. The CDR3 totals 13 residues. The CDR3 DNA follows: TGTGCCAGCACCCCTGGACAGGGAGGTGAAGCTTTCTTT. This sequence encodes CASTPGQGGEAFF.

The chain recombines TRBV11-2 with TRBJ2-3, with D unclear. The ends were cut back, 1 base at V and 1 base at J, with 6 bases in the middle. Germline V lookup: CDR1 SGHAT, CDR2 FQNNGV. This CDR3 has 14 residues. The CDR3 spells CASSLGGRTDTQYF. CDR3 coding DNA: TGTGCCAGCAGCTTAGGGGGTCGCACAGATACGCAGTATTTT.

The chain combines TRBV5-5 with TRBJ2-5, with 7 bases aligning to TRBD1. The CDR3 sequence is 17 residues long. V dropped 0 bases and J dropped 1; count of bases not matched to a gene: 9. Germline values: CDR1 SGHKS, CDR2 YYEKEE (reference sequence). The CDR3 loop is CASSLAPRGMRQETQYF. Written as DNA, the CDR3 is TGTGCCAGCAGCTTGGCCCCCAGGGGGATGCGCCAAGAGACCCAGTACTTC.

This rearrangement joins TRBV30 to TRBJ2-7, with D uncertain. In germline, CDR1 is GTSNPN, CDR2 SVGIG (reference sequence). The V gene lost 0 bases and the J gene lost 1 base, with 4 bases spanning the gap. The CDR3 sequence is 12 residues long. The CDR3: CAWSVYSYEQYF. CDR3 in DNA: TGTGCCTGGAGTGTGTATTCCTACGAGCAGTACTTC.

The chain recombines TRBV28 with TRBJ2-7; the D is unclear. The CDR3 totals 13 residues. CDR1 is MDHEN and CDR2 is SYDVKM in the germline V gene. V dropped 5 bases and J dropped 2 bases, with 10 bases sitting between them. CDR3 DNA: TGTGCCAGCAGTGATCTCCGTCCCTACGAGCAGTACTTC. Amino acid sequence: CASSDLRPYEQYF.

The rearrangement joins TRBV9 to TRBJ1-5, with 8 bases that match TRBD1. Germline assignment: CDR1 SGDLS and CDR2 YYNGEE. After removal of 0 bases from V and 6 bases from J, the junction contained 2 bases not matched to a gene. The CDR3 consists of 14 residues. Here the CDR3 DNA reads TGTGCCAGCAGCGTAGCAGGGGGCGGTCAGCCCCAGCATTTT. Protein: CASSVAGGGQPQHF.

The rearrangement joins TRBV27 to TRBJ2-1; 8 bases match TRBD2. Germline lookup yields CDR1 MNHEY and CDR2 SMNVEV (reference sequence). V gave up 7 bases and J gave up 3 bases; unmatched junction bases: 11. The CDR3 length is 16 residues. The CDR3 spells CASTSKRLARYNEQFF. CDR3 DNA sequence: TGTGCCAGCACTTCCAAGAGACTAGCGCGCTACAATGAGCAGTTCTTC.

This chain joins TRBV5-1 and TRBJ1-1; a weak D match, TRBD1 (5 bases). Per the germline V gene, CDR1 is SGHRS and CDR2 is YFSETQ. The CDR3 is made up of 14 amino acids. With 0 bases removed from V and 6 bases from J, the gap between germline ends came to 12 bases. The chain's CDR3 is CASSLDWEGSEAFF. In nucleotides, the CDR3 is TGCGCCAGCAGCTTGGATTGGGAGGGGTCTGAAGCTTTCTTT.

The chain is built from TRBV7-8 and TRBJ1-3; no clear D gene. Germline CDR1 SGHVS, CDR2 FQNEAQ. V was cut by 5 bases and J by 4 bases, with 15 bases left in between. The CDR3 length is 15 residues. The CDR3 reads CASSPFAGYGNTIYF. The DNA for the CDR3 is TGTGCCAGCAGCCCTTTCGCGGGGTACGGAAACACCATATATTTT.

The gene calls are TRBV24-1 and TRBJ2-5; D unresolved. CDR3 size: 11 residues. Germline CDR1 KGHDR, CDR2 SFDVKD. Deletions cut 1 base from V and 5 bases from J, with 1 base between. CDR3 nucleotide sequence: TGTGCCACCAGTGATTTTGAGACCCAGTACTTC. Encoded protein: CATSDFETQYF.

The CDR3 sequence: CASSLGYQQFF. The CDR3 DNA reads as TGTGCCAGCAGCTTGGGATACCAGCAGTTCTTC. The rearrangement links TRBV5-6 to TRBJ2-1; D is uncertain. Germline lookup yields CDR1 SGHDT and CDR2 YYEEEE. V lost 0 bases to trimming and J lost 11 bases, with 6 bases between them. The CDR3 sequence is 11 residues long.

This chain joins TRBV19 and TRBJ2-7; possible D gene TRBD2, 6 bases. The V gene lost 5 bases and the J gene lost 3 bases, with 14 bases spanning the gap. The CDR3 sequence is 14 residues long. The germline V gene has CDR1 LNHDA and CDR2 SQIVND (reference sequence). The CDR3 reads CASSPRDFSYEQYF. The CDR3 nucleotides read TGTGCCAGTAGTCCACGGGACTTCAGCTACGAGCAGTACTTC. The variable domain in full, completed from reference TRBV19 and TRBJ2-7, reads DGGITQSPKYLFRKEGQNVTLSCEQNLNHDAMYWYRQDPGQGLRLIYYSQIVNDFQKGDIAEGYSVSREKKESFPLTVTSAQKNPTAFYLCASSPRDFSYEQYFGPGTRLTVT.

The chain couples TRBV29-1 to TRBJ2-7; D is unclear. V dropped 5 bases and J dropped 0 bases, with 11 bases sitting between them. CDR1 is SQVTM, CDR2 ANQGSEA, per germline. The CDR3 is 13 amino acids. The CDR3: CSVYGDFSYEQYF. The CDR3 DNA sequence: TGCAGCGTTTACGGTGACTTCTCCTACGAGCAGTACTTC.

V usage is TRBV28 and J usage is TRBJ2-1; 7 positions match TRBD2. CDR3 length equals 15 residues. J gave up 7 bases and V 7 bases, and 13 bases lay outside the gene matches. Germline loops: CDR1 MDHEN, CDR2 SYDVKM. The CDR3 reads CASIPGERDVNEQFF. CDR3 DNA sequence: TGTGCCAGCATCCCCGGCGAGCGGGATGTGAATGAGCAGTTCTTC. Supplemented by reference TRBV28 and TRBJ2-1, the full variable domain reads DVKVTQSSRYLVKRTGEKVFLECVQDMDHENMFWYRQDPGLGLRLIYFSYDVKMKEKGDIPEGYSVSREKKERFSLILESASTNQTSMYLCASIPGERDVNEQFFGPGTRLTVL.

V and J are TRBV7-9 and TRBJ2-5; the match to TRBD1 covers 8 bases. CDR1 and CDR2 (germline): SEHNR, FQNEAQ (reference sequence). The V segment lost 2 bases and the J segment 5 bases; nucleotides outside the gene matches: 4. The CDR3 extends over 14 amino acids. DNA of the CDR3: TGTGCCAGCAGCTTAACCAGGGGGCGGGAGACCCAGTACTTC. Amino acid sequence: CASSLTRGRETQYF.

This clone was recorded once. This chain connects TRBV7-9 to TRBJ2-2; TRBD2 matches 7 bases. With V trimmed by 6 bases and J by 7 bases, 5 bases remained unmatched. Germline V gene sequence: CDR1 SEHNR, CDR2 FQNEAQ (reference sequence). This CDR3 comprises 13 residues. CDR3 in amino acids: CASRSGIVGELFF. CDR3 nucleotides: TGTGCCAGCAGAAGCGGGATCGTCGGGGAGCTGTTTTTT.

As concerns this clone: A read error may account for a junction end that differs from germline. The genes are TRBV5-1 and TRBJ2-3; 10 bases match TRBD2. Looked up from germline, CDR1 is SGHRS and CDR2 is YFSETQ. This CDR3 comprises 19 residues. CDR3 in amino acids: CANSFFLSSGSMVTDTQYF. CDR3 DNA: TGCGCCAACAGCTTCTTTTTGTCTAGCGGGAGTATGGTCACAGATACGCAGTATTTT.

The chain combines TRBV7-2 with TRBJ1-2; TRBD1 is a possible D gene (5 bases). In germline, CDR1 is SGHTA, CDR2 FQGNSA. V lost 7 bases and J lost 6, with 12 bases in between. The length of the CDR3 is 12 residues. CDR3 region: CASITRGDGYTF. The DNA of the CDR3 is TGTGCCAGCATTACCCGGGGGGATGGCTACACCTTC.